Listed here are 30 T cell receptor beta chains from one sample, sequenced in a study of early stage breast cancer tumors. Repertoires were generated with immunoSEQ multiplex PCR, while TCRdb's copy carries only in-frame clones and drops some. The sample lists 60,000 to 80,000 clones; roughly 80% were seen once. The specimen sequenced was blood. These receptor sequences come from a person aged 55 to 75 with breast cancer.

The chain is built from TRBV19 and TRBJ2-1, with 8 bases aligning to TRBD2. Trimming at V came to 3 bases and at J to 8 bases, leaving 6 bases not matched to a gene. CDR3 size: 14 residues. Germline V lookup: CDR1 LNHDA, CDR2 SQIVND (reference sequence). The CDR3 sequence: CASSMSGGGDEQFF. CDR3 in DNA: TGTGCCAGTAGTATGTCGGGGGGGGGCGATGAGCAGTTCTTC. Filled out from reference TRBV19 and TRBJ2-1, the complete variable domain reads DGGITQSPKYLFRKEGQNVTLSCEQNLNHDAMYWYRQDPGQGLRLIYYSQIVNDFQKGDIAEGYSVSREKKESFPLTVTSAQKNPTAFYLCASSMSGGGDEQFFGPGTRLTVL.

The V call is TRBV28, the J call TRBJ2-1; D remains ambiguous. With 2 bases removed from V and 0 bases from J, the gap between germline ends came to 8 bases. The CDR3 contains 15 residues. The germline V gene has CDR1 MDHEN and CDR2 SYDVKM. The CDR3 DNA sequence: TGTGCCAGCAGTTTAGAACAGAGCTCCTACAATGAGCAGTTCTTC. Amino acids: CASSLEQSSYNEQFF.

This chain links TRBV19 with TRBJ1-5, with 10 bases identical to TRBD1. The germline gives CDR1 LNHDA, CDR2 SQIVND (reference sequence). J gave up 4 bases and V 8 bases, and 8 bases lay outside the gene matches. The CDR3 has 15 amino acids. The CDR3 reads CASSLRGQGNQPQHF. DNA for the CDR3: TGTGCCAGTTCGCTGCGGGGACAGGGGAATCAGCCCCAGCATTTT.

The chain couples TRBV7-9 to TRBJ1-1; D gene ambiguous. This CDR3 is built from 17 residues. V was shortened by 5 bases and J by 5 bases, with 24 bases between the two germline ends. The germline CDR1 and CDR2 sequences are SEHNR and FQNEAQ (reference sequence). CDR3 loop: CASSLPKGLEAGTEAFF. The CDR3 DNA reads TGTGCCAGCAGCCTCCCGAAAGGACTCGAAGCTGGGACTGAAGCTTTCTTT.

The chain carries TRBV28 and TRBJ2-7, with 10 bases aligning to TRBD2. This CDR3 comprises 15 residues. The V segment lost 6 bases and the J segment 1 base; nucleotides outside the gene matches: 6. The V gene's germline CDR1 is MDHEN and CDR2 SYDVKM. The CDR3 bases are TGTGCCAGCAGACGGACTAGCGGAGCTTCCTACGAGCAGTACTTC. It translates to CASRRTSGASYEQYF.

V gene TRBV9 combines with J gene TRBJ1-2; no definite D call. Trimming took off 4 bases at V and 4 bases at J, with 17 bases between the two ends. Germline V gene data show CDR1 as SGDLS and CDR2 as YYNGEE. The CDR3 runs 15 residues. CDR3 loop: CASSPTDEGAYGYTF. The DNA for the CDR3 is TGTGCCAGCAGCCCCACCGACGAGGGTGCCTATGGCTACACCTTC.

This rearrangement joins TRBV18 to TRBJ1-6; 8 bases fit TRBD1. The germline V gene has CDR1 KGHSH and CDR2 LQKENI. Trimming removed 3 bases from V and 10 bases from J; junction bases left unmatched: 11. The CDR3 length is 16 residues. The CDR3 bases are TGTGCCAGCTCACCCGGACAGGGAAGAGTTGACTCACCCCTCCACTTT. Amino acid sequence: CASSPGQGRVDSPLHF.

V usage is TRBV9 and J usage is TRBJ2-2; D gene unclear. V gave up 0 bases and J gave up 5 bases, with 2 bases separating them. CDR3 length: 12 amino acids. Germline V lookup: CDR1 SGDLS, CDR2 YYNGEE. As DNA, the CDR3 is TGTGCCAGCAGCGTAGTGACCGGGGAGCTGTTTTTT. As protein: CASSVVTGELFF.

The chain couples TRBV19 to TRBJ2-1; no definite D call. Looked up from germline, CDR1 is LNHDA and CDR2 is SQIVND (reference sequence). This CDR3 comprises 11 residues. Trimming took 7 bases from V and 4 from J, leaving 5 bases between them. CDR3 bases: TGTGCCAGTAAGAGTTACAATGAGCAGTTCTTC. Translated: CASKSYNEQFF.

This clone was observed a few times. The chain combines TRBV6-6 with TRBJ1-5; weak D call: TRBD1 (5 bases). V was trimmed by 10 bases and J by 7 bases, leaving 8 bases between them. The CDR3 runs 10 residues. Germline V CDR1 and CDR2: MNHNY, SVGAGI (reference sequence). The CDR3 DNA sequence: TGTGCCACTGGGGACCAGCCCCAGCATTTT. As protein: CATGDQPQHF.

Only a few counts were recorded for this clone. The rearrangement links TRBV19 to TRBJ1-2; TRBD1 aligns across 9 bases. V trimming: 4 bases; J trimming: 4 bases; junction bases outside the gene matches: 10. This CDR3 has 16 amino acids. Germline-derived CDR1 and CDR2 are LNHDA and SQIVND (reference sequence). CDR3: CASSTIPGQGGYGYTF. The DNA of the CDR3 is TGTGCCAGTAGTACCATCCCGGGACAGGGTGGCTATGGCTACACCTTC.

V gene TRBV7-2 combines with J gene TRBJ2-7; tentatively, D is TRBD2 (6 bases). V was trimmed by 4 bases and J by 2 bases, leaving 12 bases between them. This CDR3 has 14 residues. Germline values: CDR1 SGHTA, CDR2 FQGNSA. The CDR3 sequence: CASSSRTTTYEQYF. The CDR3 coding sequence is TGTGCCAGCAGCTCGAGGACTACCACCTACGAGCAGTACTTC.

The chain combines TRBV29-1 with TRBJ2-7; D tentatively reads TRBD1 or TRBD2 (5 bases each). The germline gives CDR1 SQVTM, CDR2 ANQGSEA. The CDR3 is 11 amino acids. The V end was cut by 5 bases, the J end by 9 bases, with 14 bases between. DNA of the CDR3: TGCAGCGTTCACAAGGGTGGGGGGCAGTACTTC. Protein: CSVHKGGGQYF.

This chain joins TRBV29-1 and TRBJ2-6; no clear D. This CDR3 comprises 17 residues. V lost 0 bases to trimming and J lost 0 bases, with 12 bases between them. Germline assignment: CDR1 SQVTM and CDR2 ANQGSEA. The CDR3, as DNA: TGCAGCGTTGAAGATCAGCGACACCTCTCTGGGGCCAACGTCCTGACTTTC. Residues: CSVEDQRHLSGANVLTF.

This CDR3 is CASSTGISSYEQYF. The CDR3 DNA reads as TGCGCCAGCAGTACAGGGATTAGTTCCTACGAGCAGTACTTC. The V call is TRBV10-1, the J call TRBJ2-7; the D gene is possibly TRBD1 (6 bases). The CDR3 totals 14 residues. Trimming removed 5 bases from V and 1 base from J, with 12 bases in between. Germline lookup yields CDR1 WNHNN and CDR2 SYGVQD (reference sequence).

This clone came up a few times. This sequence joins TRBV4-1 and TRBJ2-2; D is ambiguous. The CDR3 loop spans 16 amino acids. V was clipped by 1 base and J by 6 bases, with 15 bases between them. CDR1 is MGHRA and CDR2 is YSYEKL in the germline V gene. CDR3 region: CASSQASARTAGELFF. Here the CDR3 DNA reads TGCGCCAGCAGCCAAGCATCCGCACGAACCGCCGGGGAGCTGTTTTTT.

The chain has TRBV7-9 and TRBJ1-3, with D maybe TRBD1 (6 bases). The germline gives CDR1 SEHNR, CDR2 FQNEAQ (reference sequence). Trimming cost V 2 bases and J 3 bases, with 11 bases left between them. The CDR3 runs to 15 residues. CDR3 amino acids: CASSLYRASGNTIYF. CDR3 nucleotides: TGTGCCAGCAGCTTATACAGGGCGAGTGGAAACACCATATATTTT.

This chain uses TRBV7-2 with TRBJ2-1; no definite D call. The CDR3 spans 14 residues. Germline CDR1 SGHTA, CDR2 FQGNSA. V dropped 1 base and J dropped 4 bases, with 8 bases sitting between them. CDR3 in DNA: TGTGCCAGCAGCTTAGAAGGCGCTTACAATGAGCAGTTCTTC. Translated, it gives CASSLEGAYNEQFF.

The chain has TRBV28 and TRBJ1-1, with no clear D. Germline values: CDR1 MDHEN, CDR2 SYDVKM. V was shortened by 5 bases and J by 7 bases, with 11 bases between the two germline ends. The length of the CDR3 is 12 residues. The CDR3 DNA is TGTGCCAGCAGTCCACTCGAGAGTGAAGCTTTCTTT. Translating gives CASSPLESEAFF.

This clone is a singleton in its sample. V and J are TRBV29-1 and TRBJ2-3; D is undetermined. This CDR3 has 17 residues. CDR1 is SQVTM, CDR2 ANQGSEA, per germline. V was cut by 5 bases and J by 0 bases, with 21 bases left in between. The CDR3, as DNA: TGCAGCGTTCTCAGGCAGCTCCCTCCTGCTAGCACAGATACGCAGTATTTT. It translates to CSVLRQLPPASTDTQYF.

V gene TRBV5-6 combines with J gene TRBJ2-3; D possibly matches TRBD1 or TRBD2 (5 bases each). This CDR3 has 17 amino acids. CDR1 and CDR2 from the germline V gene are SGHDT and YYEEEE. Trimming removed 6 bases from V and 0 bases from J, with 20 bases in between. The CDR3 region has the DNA TGTGCCAGCACCTTCGGGGCGCCTCGGGCTAGCACAGATACGCAGTATTTT. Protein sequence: CASTFGAPRASTDTQYF.

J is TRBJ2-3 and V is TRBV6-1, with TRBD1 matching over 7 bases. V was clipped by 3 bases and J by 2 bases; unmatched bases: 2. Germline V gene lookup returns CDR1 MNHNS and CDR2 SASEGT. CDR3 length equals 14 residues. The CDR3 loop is CASSERGPTDTQYF. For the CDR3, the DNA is TGTGCCAGCAGTGAGAGGGGGCCCACAGATACGCAGTATTTT.

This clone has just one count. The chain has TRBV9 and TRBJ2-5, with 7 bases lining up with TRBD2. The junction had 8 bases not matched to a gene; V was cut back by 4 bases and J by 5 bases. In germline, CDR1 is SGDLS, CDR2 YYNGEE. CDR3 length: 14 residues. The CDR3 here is CASSPRTSEETQYF. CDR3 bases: TGTGCCAGCAGCCCTAGAACTAGCGAGGAGACCCAGTACTTC. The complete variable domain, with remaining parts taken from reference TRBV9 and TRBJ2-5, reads DSGVTQTPKHLITATGQRVTLRCSPRSGDLSVYWYQQSLDQGLQFLIQYYNGEERAKGNILERFSAQQFPDLHSELNLSSLELGDSALYFCASSPRTSEETQYFGPGTRLLVL.

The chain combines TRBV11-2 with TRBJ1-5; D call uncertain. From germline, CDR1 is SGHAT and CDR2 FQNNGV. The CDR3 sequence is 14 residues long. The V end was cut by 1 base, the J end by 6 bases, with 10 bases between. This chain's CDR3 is CASSLGRDTQPQHF. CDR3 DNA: TGTGCCAGCAGCTTAGGAAGGGATACTCAGCCCCAGCATTTT.

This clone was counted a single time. CDR3 region: CASSQDRGFGEQFF. Written as DNA, the CDR3 is TGCGCCAGCAGCCAAGACCGAGGGTTCGGGGAGCAGTTCTTC. The J gene is TRBJ2-1, the V gene TRBV4-3; a weak D match, TRBD2 (5 bases). CDR1 LGHNA and CDR2 YSLEER come from the germline V gene. The CDR3 extends over 14 amino acids. V was trimmed by 0 bases and J by 10 bases, leaving 13 bases between them.

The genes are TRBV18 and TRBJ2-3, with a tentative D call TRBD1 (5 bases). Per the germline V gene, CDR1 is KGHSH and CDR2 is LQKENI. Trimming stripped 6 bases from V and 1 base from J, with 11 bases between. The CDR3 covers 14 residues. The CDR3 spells CASSEQVGTDTQYF. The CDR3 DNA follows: TGTGCCAGCTCGGAACAGGTGGGCACAGATACGCAGTATTTT.

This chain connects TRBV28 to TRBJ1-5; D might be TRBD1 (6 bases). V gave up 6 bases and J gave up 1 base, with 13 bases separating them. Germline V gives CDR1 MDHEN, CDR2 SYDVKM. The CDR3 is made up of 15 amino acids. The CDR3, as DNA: TGTGCCAGCAGCCGGCGGGGGGGCAGCAATCAGCCCCAGCATTTT. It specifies CASSRRGGSNQPQHF.

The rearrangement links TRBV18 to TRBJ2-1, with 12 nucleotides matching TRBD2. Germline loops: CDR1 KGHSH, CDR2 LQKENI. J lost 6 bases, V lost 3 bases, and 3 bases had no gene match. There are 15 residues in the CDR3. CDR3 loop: CASSPQLAGGNEQFF. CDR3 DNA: TGTGCCAGCTCACCTCAACTAGCGGGGGGCAATGAGCAGTTCTTC.

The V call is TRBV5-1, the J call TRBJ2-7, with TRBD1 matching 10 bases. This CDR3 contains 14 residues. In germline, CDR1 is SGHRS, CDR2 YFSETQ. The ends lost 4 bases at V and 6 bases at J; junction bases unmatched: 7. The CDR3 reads CASSRQTGGSEQYF. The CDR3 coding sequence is TGCGCCAGCAGCCGCCAGACAGGGGGCTCCGAGCAGTACTTC.

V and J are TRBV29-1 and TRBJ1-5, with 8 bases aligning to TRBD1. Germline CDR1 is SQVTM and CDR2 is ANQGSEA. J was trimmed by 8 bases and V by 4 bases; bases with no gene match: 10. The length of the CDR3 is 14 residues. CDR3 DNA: TGCAGCGTTGGGGTGTCAGGGGGCGAGGAGCCCCAGCATTTT. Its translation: CSVGVSGGEEPQHF.